This TCR beta chain originates from a study of T cell responses to AZD1222 COVID-19 vaccine (dated by TCRdb to about 2021). Broadly, across the study: Because spike-specific TCR depth and breadth did not differ between the two schedules, AZD1222 recipients who got a second dose at roughly 4 weeks were pooled with those who got a second dose at roughly 12 weeks. TCR sequencing covered 233 trial participants: about 210 given two doses of AZD1222 and 26 given two doses of MenACWY control vaccine. Trial participants were enrolled by age into 18-55, 56-69 and 70-plus year subgroups, with approximately 150, 28 and 58 TCR-sequenced participants respectively. Study-wide conclusions, independent of this receptor: Epitopes outside the regions mutated in the B.1.351 and B.1.1.7 variants were reportedly recognized by nearly half of the unique spike-specific TCRs. The vaccine-associated CD4 TCRs covered the entire spike protein, and the dominant responses fell in regions 160-218 and 743-854. Participants were mostly white British, with more females than males. The authors suggested clonal diversity may have been underestimated. A significant rise in spike-specific TCR breadth and depth was observed after two AZD1222 doses relative to day 0 and relative to MenACWY recipients. Conclusions about previously exposed vaccinees were limited because only 5 or 6 AZD1222 recipients were SARS-CoV-2 seropositive at baseline. The 56-69-year group was small, and its depth increase did not reach significance, likely because of low power. Because no day 14 peak-response samples were available, the repertoires could be characterized only after the peak T cell response.

The CDR3 regions of human TCRbeta chains were subjected to immunosequencing. Processing in the source paper ran as follows. TCRs in the repertoires were compared against a reference library of SARS-CoV-2-specific TCRs that had been generated with the MIRA antigen-specificity platform. Breadth was defined as the fraction of unique TCRs that were SARS-CoV-2-associated, and depth was defined as the fraction of total T cells that were SARS-CoV-2-associated. Each spike-specific TCR was assigned to its reactive spike region and to a CD4 or CD8 class using the MIRA data. Log10-transformed breadth and depth values were compared by one-way ANOVA with Sidak's multiple comparisons tests. In its TCRdb copy, this immuneACCESS table keeps in-frame sequences only and misses some clones. Where compared with another copy, unresolved V genes explain less than half of these, and the others have no known cause. That table is the source of V, J and clone size, and D and trimming were worked out from the DNA. Present in this sample are more than 80,000 clones, approximately 86% of which were seen just once. The ten biggest clones cover roughly 5.8% of the sample.

Regarding this clone: The clone's antigen remains unknown. No base-level quality is on record; no much larger clone is a single base apart.

In light of the paper, this sample's time point label describes: baseline before first vaccination. Vaccinee samples came from UK trials COV001 and COV002, including a single-blind randomized controlled phase 2/3 trial of AZD1222 (ChAdOx1 nCoV-19) in healthy adults. For TCRbeta chain sequencing, PBMC samples from trial participants were taken at day 0 and at day 28 after the second dose. Looking up the germline V gene yields CDR1 SGDLS and CDR2 YYNGEE. V loses 6 bases of germline sequence and J loses 8 bases, and the interval between the two ends is 20 bases. Counted from cysteine to phenylalanine, this CDR3 has 14 amino acids. Solely the CDR3 DNA is kept, with 42 bases framed from the first base.

In this chain, TRBV9 is recombined with TRBJ1-2, and possibly TRBD1, on 5 matching bases. The clonotype comes from an adult in good health. The sample was peripheral blood, taken on day 0 of AZD1222 vaccination. CDR3 loop: CASNPKDKGGGYTF. The bases read TGTGCCAGCAACCCCAAGGACAAAGGAGGGGGCTACACCTTC.